The entry that follows covers one TCR beta chain sequence. The CDR3 length is 13 residues. Deletions cut 8 bases from V and 1 base from J, with 6 bases between. The germline gives CDR1 LGHNT, CDR2 FRNRAP. These data come from a study of blood T cell repertoires in COVID-19. Enrolled through a virtual design, the participants were between 18 and 89 years of age and came from about two dozen US areas. As processed by the authors: Reference gene primers were amplified, and this amplification served to estimate nucleated cell counts. The data were produced by immunoSEQ multiplex PCR, yet TCRdb's version contains in-frame clones alone and is incomplete. D and trimming were read from the DNA, whereas the V and J calls and clone size are those reported in that table. The table shows around 190,000 clones, with less than 90% occurring only once.

V usage is TRBV12-5 and J usage is TRBJ2-6; unclear D gene. The clonotype originates from a woman aged 25 to 39 who had been exposed to COVID-19. Sequenced material: PBMCs or T cells enriched from blood (not recorded which). The CDR3 DNA reads TGTGCTAGTACCGGGTCTGGGGCCAACGTCCTGACTTTC. Its translation: CASTGSGANVLTF.